This TCR beta chain was identified during a study of blood T cell repertoires in COVID-19. Study summary: There were acute and convalescent COVID-19 samples, and they came from the United States, Italy and Spain.

V shed 8 bases, J shed 6 bases, and the junction held 8 bases outside the gene matches. Germline V CDR1 and CDR2: GTSNPN, SVGIG (reference sequence). This CDR3 comprises 13 residues. Authors' analysis steps: Amplification from reference gene primers served as the basis for estimated nucleated cell counts. Profiling relied on immunoSEQ multiplex PCR, and the TCRdb table lists in-frame clones only, not all of them. V, J and clone size were drawn from that table, and D and trimming were deduced from the DNA. Altogether around 440,000 clones are present, about 91% being singletons, with the ten largest covering roughly an eighth.

The sequence derives from a woman between 45 and 65 years old with COVID-19, enrolled during active disease. V gene TRBV30 combines with J gene TRBJ2-3; 10 nucleotides agree with TRBD2. The sequenced material came from peripheral blood. CDR3 DNA sequence: TGTGCCCGCAGCGGGGGGGCCGGGGATACGCAGTATTTT. It translates to CARSGGAGDTQYF.